This T cell receptor (beta chain) was retrieved from a study of shared clonotypes between healthy human individuals. Note on this clone: Antigen unknown.

The CDR3 totals 16 residues. V dropped 4 bases and J dropped 0; count of bases not matched to a gene: 8. CDR1 and CDR2 from the germline V gene are SGDLS and YYNGEE. General study results and limits: The study generally estimated greater richness for naive than memory subsets. Between several donors, naive CD4 clonotypes were shared at a level of about 5%.

Generated by immunoSEQ multiplex PCR, the TCRdb table keeps only in-frame clones and is missing some. Among under 1,100,000 clones listed, about 74% were seen once. CD4+ cells yielded CD45RA+ naive and CD45RA-negative memory subsets. The material sequenced was memory CD4+ T cells sorted from blood. The sample's subset: CD45RA-negative fraction. The chain carries TRBV9 and TRBJ2-7; the match to TRBD2 covers 9 bases. This clonotype was obtained from a man younger than 30 in good health. CDR3: CASSLQERGVSYEQYF. CDR3 coding DNA: TGTGCCAGCAGCCTACAGGAGCGGGGGGTCTCCTACGAGCAGTACTTC.